This T cell receptor beta chain was recorded in a study of response to subunit inactivated influenza vaccine. Overall study findings and caveats: There was a suggestion from the authors that each seasonal influenza vaccination recruits few new T cells.

TCRdb analysed the RT-PCR reads with MiXCR anew, one entry per CDR3 protein. The repertoire consists of hundreds of thousands of distinct CDR3 sequences, with approximately 14% occurring once and the leading ten covering 11%. This clonotype was detected only a few times. Its antigen is unidentified. The germline V gene has CDR1 MNHNS and CDR2 SASEGT. The CDR3 is 14 amino acids. With 6 bases removed from V and 4 bases from J, the gap between germline ends came to 12 bases. Sequenced here: PBMCs from blood, sampled 11 to 12 days after vaccination. The receptor was isolated from a man in his fifties who received an inactivated influenza vaccine. The rearrangement uses TRBV6-1 and TRBJ2-2; the D gene is possibly TRBD2 (7 bases). The CDR3 DNA sequence: TGTGCCAGCAGGCGGGGGCAGGGCACCGGGGAGCTGTTTTTT. As protein: CASRRGQGTGELFF.